The 21 T cell receptor beta chains listed next were all sequenced from one sample in a study of OX40 agonist ivuxolimab in advanced cancers. Profiled with immunoSEQ multiplex PCR; TCRdb holds only in-frame clones, not every one. The repertoire holds 52,000 or so clones, approximately 87% seen once, with around 3.3% in the top ten. The sample here was CD4+ or CD8+ T cells sorted from blood, taken in a trial of the OX40 agonist ivuxolimab. The receptors were gathered from an adult with an advanced solid tumor such as melanoma, head and neck, liver or kidney cancer.

The genes are TRBV18 and TRBJ2-1; possible D gene TRBD1, 6 bases. The V and J ends lost 0 bases and 4 bases respectively, with 10 bases between them. Germline CDR1 and CDR2: KGHSH and LQKENI. The CDR3 extends over 15 amino acids. The chain's CDR3 is CASSPPGAVYNEQFF. As DNA, the CDR3 is TGTGCCAGCTCACCACCGGGGGCTGTGTACAATGAGCAGTTCTTC.

The chain is built from TRBV28 and TRBJ1-2; D may be TRBD1 (5 bases). Between the trimmed V and J ends, which lost 4 bases and 2 bases, there was a span of 14 bases. CDR3 length: 15 residues. From germline, CDR1 is MDHEN and CDR2 SYDVKM. The CDR3 DNA is TGTGCCAGCAGTTCAGCGGCCGGGGGGAACTATGGCTACACCTTC. Protein: CASSSAAGGNYGYTF.

The J gene is TRBJ2-2, the V gene TRBV30, with D hard to call. CDR3 length equals 15 residues. From germline, CDR1 is GTSNPN and CDR2 SVGIG (reference sequence). Trimming cost V 2 bases and J 0 bases, with 10 bases left between them. The CDR3, as DNA: TGTGCCTGGAGTCCATACAGTGCGAACACCGGGGAGCTGTTTTTT. It is translated as CAWSPYSANTGELFF.

The chain uses TRBV18 and TRBJ1-5; D unclear. The CDR3 has 14 residues. Germline V gene lookup returns CDR1 KGHSH and CDR2 LQKENI. The V end lost 1 base, the J end lost 7 bases, and 11 bases lay between the germline ends. CDR3 DNA sequence: TGTGCCAGCTCACCACGAGCTTTGGAACAGCCCCAGCATTTT. Translating gives CASSPRALEQPQHF.

The rearrangement joins TRBV7-2 to TRBJ2-3; TRBD2 agrees at 11 bases. The CDR3 loop spans 16 amino acids. Germline CDR1 is SGHTA and CDR2 is FQGNSA. V dropped 0 bases and J dropped 5; count of bases not matched to a gene: 4. This CDR3 reads CASSLAPTSGEDTQYF. The CDR3 DNA follows: TGTGCCAGCAGCTTAGCACCGACTAGCGGGGAAGATACGCAGTATTTT.

This clone has only a few counts. The V and J genes are TRBV4-3 and TRBJ2-7, with D tentatively TRBD2 (6 bases). The germline V and J ends were trimmed by 0 bases and 4 bases, with 16 bases remaining between them. From germline, CDR1 is LGHNA and CDR2 YSLEER. This CDR3 comprises 16 residues. The CDR3 region has the DNA TGCGCCAGCAGCCAAGAGTGGGGAGGAAGGGCTTACGAGCAGTACTTC. This encodes CASSQEWGGRAYEQYF.

V gene TRBV4-2 combines with J gene TRBJ2-3, with 12 bases aligning to TRBD2. Germline V gene sequence: CDR1 LGHNA, CDR2 YNFKEQ. Trimming removed 6 bases from V and 5 bases from J; junction bases left unmatched: 6. The CDR3 totals 15 residues. Here the CDR3 reads CASRPSGGVGDTQYF. CDR3 nucleotide sequence: TGTGCCAGCAGGCCTAGCGGGGGGGTTGGAGATACGCAGTATTTT.

This chain uses TRBV18 with TRBJ2-3; D is perhaps TRBD2 (5 bases). The V and J ends lost 1 base and 6 bases respectively, with 17 bases between them. This CDR3 contains 16 residues. Germline V gene lookup returns CDR1 KGHSH and CDR2 LQKENI. In DNA form, the CDR3 reads TGTGCCAGCTCACCACGGGCTAGCAACAGCGCCGATACGCAGTATTTT. Encoded protein: CASSPRASNSADTQYF.

This chain joins TRBV5-4 and TRBJ2-7; 8 bases agree with TRBD1. The length of the CDR3 is 14 residues. Germline values: CDR1 SGHNT, CDR2 YYREEE (reference sequence). The V and J ends lost 1 base and 1 base, in that order; junction bases with no gene match: 1. The CDR3 spells CASSLRDRSYEQYF. In nucleotides, the CDR3 is TGTGCCAGCAGCTTGAGGGACAGGTCCTACGAGCAGTACTTC.

This chain uses TRBV27 with TRBJ2-1; D is tentatively TRBD1 or TRBD2 (6 bases each). Germline CDR1 reads MNHEY; CDR2 reads SMNVEV (reference sequence). Trimming shortened V by 5 bases and J by 0 bases, and 14 bases separated the two germline ends. The CDR3 sequence is 16 residues long. For the CDR3, the DNA is TGTGCCAGCAGTAAACCCAGGGGAGGCTCCTACAATGAGCAGTTCTTC. Translated: CASSKPRGGSYNEQFF.

The chain has TRBV11-1 and TRBJ2-3, with D possibly matching TRBD1 (5 bases). The CDR3 length is 19 residues. V lost 5 bases and J lost 0, with 24 bases in between. Germline assignment: CDR1 SGHAT and CDR2 FQDESV (reference sequence). The chain's CDR3 is CASSPDGTGQRPSTDTQYF. CDR3 coding DNA: TGTGCCAGCAGCCCTGATGGTACAGGCCAGCGTCCTAGCACAGATACGCAGTATTTT. Full variable domain (remainder filled in from reference TRBV11-1 and TRBJ2-3): EAEVAQSPRYKITEKSQAVAFWCDPISGHATLYWYRQILGQGPELLVQFQDESVVDDSQLPKDRFSAERLKGVDSTLKIQPAELGDSAMYLCASSPDGTGQRPSTDTQYFGPGTRLTVL.

A few counts support this clone. One end of the junction varies from germline; a read error may be responsible. This chain's CDR3 is CASSPGTSGPRGGF. Written as DNA, the CDR3 is TGTGCCAGCAGCCCCGGGACTAGCGGGCCGCGGGGGGGGTTC. The chain has TRBV7-2 and TRBJ2-7; 12 bases agree with TRBD2. The CDR3 runs to 14 residues. Germline V lookup: CDR1 SGHTA, CDR2 FQGNSA.

This clone was observed a handful of times. The chain has TRBV18 and TRBJ1-5, with no clear D. Trimming took off 3 bases at V and 1 base at J, with 4 bases between the two ends. CDR1 is KGHSH, CDR2 LQKENI, per germline. The CDR3 extends over 13 amino acids. This chain's CDR3 is CASSPESNQPQHF. CDR3 coding DNA: TGTGCCAGCTCACCGGAAAGCAATCAGCCCCAGCATTTT. The full variable domain, with the rest looked up from reference TRBV18 and TRBJ1-5, is NAGVMQNPRHLVRRRGQEARLRCSPMKGHSHVYWYRQLPEEGLKFMVYLQKENIIDESGMPKERFSAEFPKEGPSILRIQQVVRGDSAAYFCASSPESNQPQHFGDGTRLSIL.

The chain employs TRBV6-5 and TRBJ1-3; a weak D match, TRBD1 (6 bases). This CDR3 has 12 residues. Germline assignment: CDR1 MNHEY and CDR2 SVGAGI. V lost 8 bases and J lost 4, with 9 bases in between. The CDR3 loop reads CASQGSGNTIYF. As DNA, the CDR3 is TGTGCCAGCCAGGGGTCGGGAAACACCATATATTTT.

This chain uses TRBV19 with TRBJ2-5, with 8 positions matching TRBD1. Per germline, CDR1 LNHDA and CDR2 SQIVND (reference sequence). V shed 9 bases, J shed 4 bases, and the junction held 22 bases outside the gene matches. This CDR3 has 18 residues. CDR3 sequence: CASSTLPVVQGDVETQYF. In nucleotides, the CDR3 is TGTGCCAGCTCCACCCTCCCCGTGGTACAGGGGGACGTAGAGACCCAGTACTTC.

Comments on this clone: The same CDR3 arises from other DNA sequences in this sample as well. The V and J genes are TRBV19 and TRBJ1-5; 10 bases map to TRBD1. This CDR3 comprises 14 residues. V trimming: 5 bases; J trimming: 5 bases; junction bases outside the gene matches: 3. CDR1 is LNHDA, CDR2 SQIVND, per germline (reference sequence). DNA for the CDR3: TGTGCCAGTAGTCCGACAGGGGGCCATCAGCCCCAGCATTTT. Translation: CASSPTGGHQPQHF.

The V and J genes are TRBV10-3 and TRBJ2-5; the D gene is possibly TRBD1 (5 bases). Germline V lookup: CDR1 ENHRY, CDR2 SYGVKD. The CDR3 runs 11 residues. Trimming took 4 bases from V and 11 from J, leaving 11 bases between them. CDR3 residues: CAISGRGGQYF. For the CDR3, the DNA is TGTGCCATCAGTGGTAGGGGTGGGCAGTACTTC.

The chain recombines TRBV15 with TRBJ1-5, with unresolved D. V was clipped by 0 bases and J by 4 bases, with 10 bases between them. CDR1 is LNHNV and CDR2 is YYDKDF in the germline V gene (reference sequence). The CDR3 has 15 amino acids. The CDR3 DNA is TGTGCCACCAGCAGAGATCAAGGAACAAATCAGCCCCAGCATTTT. Its protein product is CATSRDQGTNQPQHF.

The chain carries TRBV6-5 and TRBJ2-5; 11 bases line up with TRBD2. The CDR3 spans 15 residues. Trimming cost V 7 bases and J 2 bases; bases outside gene matches: 6. Per the germline V gene, CDR1 is MNHEY and CDR2 is SVGAGI. As DNA, the CDR3 is TGTGCCAGCACCTATAGCGGGGGGGTTCAAGAGACCCAGTACTTC. Protein product: CASTYSGGVQETQYF.

The table lists this clone with a few counts. V gene TRBV6-1 combines with J gene TRBJ2-5, with 8 nucleotides matching TRBD1. V trimming: 2 bases; J trimming: 5 bases; junction bases outside the gene matches: 4. Germline CDR1 reads MNHNS; CDR2 reads SASEGT. The CDR3 runs 14 residues. CDR3 DNA: TGTGCCAGCAGTGAACGACGACAGGGGGAGACCCAGTACTTC. As protein: CASSERRQGETQYF.

The chain combines TRBV4-3 with TRBJ2-6; D is possibly TRBD2 (5 bases). This CDR3 comprises 18 residues. The germline V gene encodes CDR1 LGHNA and CDR2 YSLEER. V was pared by 0 bases and J by 4 bases, with 16 bases between. The CDR3 here is CASSQDLRGYGGANVLTF. The CDR3 nucleotides read TGCGCCAGCAGCCAAGATCTAAGAGGGTACGGAGGGGCCAACGTCCTGACTTTC.